The rows below give T cell receptor beta chains drawn from one sample of a study of blood T cell repertoires in COVID-19. The repertoire was sequenced with immunoSEQ multiplex PCR; TCRdb's copy has only in-frame clones and lacks some. The table lists over 75,000 clones, 80% of them singletons. Sequencing used peripheral blood. All receptors derive from a woman in her 70s with acute or convalescent COVID-19. Both conserved end residues are part of each CDR3. The order of the fields is D gene, J gene, clone size, V gene, CDR3 protein, CDR3 DNA. D genes are given only for firm matches. Clone sizes are given selectively: once, few, many, or a class where the clone is expanded.

>NA|TRBJ2-5|NA|TRBV28
CASRRSEETQYF
TGTGCCAGCAGGCGAAGCGAAGAGACCCAGTACTTC
>NA|TRBJ2-7|NA|TRBV5-1
CASSLEGISYEQYF
TGCGCCAGCAGCTTGGAGGGGATCTCCTACGAGCAGTACTTC
>NA|TRBJ1-2|NA|TRBV11-2
CASSSGAGYGYTF
TGTGCCAGCAGCTCAGGGGCAGGGTATGGCTACACCTTC
>TRBD1|TRBJ1-5|NA|TRBV6-2/TRBV6-3
CASSPHGTGVQPQHF
TGTGCCAGCAGCCCCCACGGGACAGGGGTTCAGCCCCAGCATTTT
>NA|TRBJ2-5|NA|TRBV19
CASGYNGNPGETQYF
TGTGCCAGTGGCTATAACGGGAACCCTGGGGAGACCCAGTACTTC
>TRBD2|TRBJ2-3|NA|TRBV5-4
CASSLGLAGGRTTDTQYF
TGTGCCAGCAGCCTGGGACTAGCGGGAGGAAGGACCACAGATACGCAGTATTTT
>NA|TRBJ1-1|NA|TRBV28
CASSPSLPRGAFF
TGTGCCAGCAGTCCATCCCTCCCAAGGGGAGCTTTCTTT
>TRBD1|TRBJ1-4|NA|TRBV5-6
CASSLGQGDNEKLFF
TGTGCCAGCAGCTTAGGACAGGGAGATAATGAAAAACTGTTTTTT
>NA|TRBJ2-5|NA|TRBV11-2
CASSSGSGHDPLETQYF
TGTGCCAGCAGTAGTGGGTCGGGACACGACCCATTGGAGACCCAGTACTTC
>NA|TRBJ1-4|NA|TRBV11-2
CASSLGPGGGNNEKLFF
TGTGCCAGCAGCTTAGGTCCAGGTGGAGGGAATAATGAAAAACTGTTTTTT
>TRBD2|TRBJ2-2|once|TRBV27
CASNARGLVTGELFF
TGTGCCAGCAATGCAAGGGGACTAGTAACCGGGGAGCTGTTTTTT
>TRBD1|TRBJ1-1|NA|TRBV6-5
CASRVAGTGNTEAFF
TGTGCCAGCAGGGTTGCCGGGACAGGGAACACTGAAGCTTTCTTT
>TRBD2|TRBJ2-3|once|TRBV19
CASKGTSGRNTQYF
TGTGCCAGTAAGGGGACTAGCGGGAGGAATACGCAGTATTTT
>TRBD1|TRBJ1-2|NA|TRBV3-1/TRBV3-2
CASSLGTGREYGYTF
TGTGCCAGCAGCCTGGGGACAGGTCGCGAGTATGGCTACACCTTC
>NA|TRBJ1-2|NA|TRBV11-2
CASSRGAGPSDGYTF
TGTGCCAGCAGCCGTGGGGCAGGGCCGAGTGATGGCTACACCTTC
>NA|TRBJ1-5|NA|TRBV19
CASSLVSGNNQPQHF
TGTGCCAGTAGTCTTGTCTCGGGGAACAATCAGCCCCAGCATTTT
>NA|TRBJ1-1|few|TRBV2
CASSAGIKAFF
TGTGCCAGCAGTGCAGGTATCAAAGCTTTCTTT
>TRBD2|TRBJ2-1|NA|TRBV24-1
CATSDARLAGYNEQFF
TGTGCCACCAGTGACGCGAGACTAGCGGGATACAATGAGCAGTTCTTC
>TRBD1|TRBJ1-4|NA|TRBV5-1
CASSLTGENEKLFF
TGCGCCAGCAGCTTGACAGGGGAAAATGAAAAACTGTTTTTT
>TRBD1|TRBJ1-2|NA|TRBV7-8
CASSTGTGNYGYTF
TGTGCCAGCAGCACCGGGACAGGGAACTATGGCTACACCTTC
>NA|TRBJ1-2|NA|TRBV12-3/TRBV12-4
CASSFGRNYGYTF
TGTGCCAGCAGCTTCGGGAGAAACTATGGCTACACCTTC
>TRBD2|TRBJ2-7|NA|TRBV7-8
CASSLASGRAPYEQYF
TGTGCCAGCAGCTTAGCTAGCGGGAGGGCCCCCTACGAGCAGTACTTC
>NA|TRBJ1-3|few|TRBV28
CASQEGGSSGNTIYF
TGTGCCAGCCAGGAGGGTGGGTCCTCTGGAAACACCATATATTTT
>NA|TRBJ2-1|NA|TRBV28
CASSLSRSRFF
TGTGCCAGCAGTTTAAGTCGTTCTAGGTTCTTC
>TRBD2|TRBJ2-1|NA|TRBV28
CASSAASGRASGGFF
TGTGCCAGCAGTGCGGCTAGCGGGAGGGCCTCGGGGGGGTTCTTC
>TRBD2|TRBJ2-7|NA|TRBV12-3/TRBV12-4
CASTQSGTYEQYF
TGTGCCAGCACCCAAAGCGGGACCTACGAGCAGTACTTC
>TRBD2|TRBJ2-1|once|TRBV4-1
CASSQDRGVVLYNEQFF
TGCGCCAGCAGCCAAGATCGGGGGGTTGTTTTATACAATGAGCAGTTCTTC
>TRBD1|TRBJ1-4|few|TRBV4-2
CASSQATGARNEKLFF
TGTGCCAGCAGCCAAGCTACAGGGGCCCGAAATGAAAAACTGTTTTTT
>NA|TRBJ1-2|NA|TRBV19
CASSIWTLDSNYGYTF
TGTGCCAGTAGTATTTGGACACTTGACAGTAACTATGGCTACACCTTC